This T cell receptor (beta chain) was sequenced in a study of blood T cell repertoires in COVID-19. Sequenced by immunoSEQ multiplex PCR; TCRdb stores in-frame clones only, minus some. The data contain about 180,000 clones, about nine tenths of them singletons. The material sequenced was peripheral blood. This sequence was found in a woman between 45 and 60 years old with acute or convalescent COVID-19.

The CDR3 here is CASSFSLLAGAAASTDTQYF. The DNA of the CDR3 is TGCGCCAGCAGCTTTAGTCTCCTAGCGGGGGCCGCTGCTAGCACAGATACGCAGTATTTT. V and J are TRBV5-1 and TRBJ2-3, with 10 positions matching TRBD2. This CDR3 is built from 20 residues. Germline-derived CDR1 and CDR2 are SGHRS and YFSETQ. V was clipped by 2 bases and J by 0 bases; unmatched bases: 15.